What follows describes a single TCR beta chain. Its antigen remains unknown. This sample is drawn from a study of cytomegalovirus exposure and HLA in healthy donors. Study outcomes and limitations: With DRB1 most and HLA-C fewest, TCR association rates differed between HLA loci in a later analysis.

60 Vbeta and 13 Jbeta primers were used in PCR. The protocol was immunoSEQ multiplex PCR, while the TCRdb copy is restricted to in-frame clones and leaves out a portion. The sample has 150,000 to 200,000 clones. This CDR3 spans 17 amino acids. V was shortened by 2 bases and J by 1 base, with 15 bases between the two germline ends. Germline CDR1 is ENHRY and CDR2 is SYGVKD. The gene calls are TRBV10-3 and TRBJ1-5, with a possible D match to TRBD1 (6 bases). The clonotype originates from a man aged 25-40 years in good health and CMV-seronegative. What was sequenced was PBMCs. CDR3 nucleotide sequence: TGTGCCATCAGTGAGCCGGGGGGAGGGGGAAGCAATCAGCCCCAGCATTTT. Protein: CAISEPGGGGSNQPQHF.